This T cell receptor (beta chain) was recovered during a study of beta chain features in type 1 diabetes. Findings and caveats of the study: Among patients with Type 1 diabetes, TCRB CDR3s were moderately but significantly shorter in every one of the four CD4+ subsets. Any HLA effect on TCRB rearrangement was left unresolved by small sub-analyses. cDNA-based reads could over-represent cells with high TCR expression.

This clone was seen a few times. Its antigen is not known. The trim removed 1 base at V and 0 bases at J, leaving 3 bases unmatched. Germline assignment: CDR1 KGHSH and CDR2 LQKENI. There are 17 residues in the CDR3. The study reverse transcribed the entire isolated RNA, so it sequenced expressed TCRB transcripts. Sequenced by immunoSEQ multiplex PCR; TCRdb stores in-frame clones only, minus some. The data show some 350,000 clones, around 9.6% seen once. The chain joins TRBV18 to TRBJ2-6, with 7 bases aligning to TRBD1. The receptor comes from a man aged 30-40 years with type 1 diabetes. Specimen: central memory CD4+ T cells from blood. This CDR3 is CASSPLNRGSGANVLTF. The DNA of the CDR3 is TGTGCCAGCTCACCACTTAACAGGGGCTCTGGGGCCAACGTCCTGACTTTC.